Sequencing of this T cell receptor (beta chain) was carried out in a study of T cell changes during pregnancy in multiple sclerosis. The CDR3 sequence is 13 residues long. CDR1 and CDR2 from the germline V gene are LNHNV and YYDKDF (reference sequence). Trimming took off 6 bases at V and 4 bases at J, with 12 bases between the two ends. TCRdb's copy holds only in-frame clones and misses some; the assay was immunoSEQ multiplex PCR. The sample carries 65,000 to 95,000 clones, approximately 90% recorded once. The TCR originated in a female donor with multiple sclerosis, enrolled in a pregnancy study. The starting material was peripheral blood, obtained before pregnancy. V and J are TRBV15 and TRBJ1-2, with a weak D call TRBD1 (6 bases). CDR3 nucleotide sequence: TGTGCCACCAGAGAGGGGGGGGGCTATGGCTACACCTTC. Residues: CATREGGGYGYTF.